This TCR beta chain was identified in a study of shared clonotypes between healthy human individuals. Findings of the study overall: Larger estimated richness was generally seen in naive subsets than in memory subsets.

V lost 5 bases to trimming and J lost 6 bases; unmatched junction nucleotides: 6. CDR1 SGHNT and CDR2 YYREEE come from the germline V gene (reference sequence). The CDR3 has 14 residues. On this clone itself: Its matching antigen is unknown.

Measured with immunoSEQ multiplex PCR; TCRdb has only the in-frame clones, and not every one. The table shows some 2 million clones, with roughly 95% occurring only once. Naive CD8 cells comprised CD45RO-negative, CCR7-positively selected cells, excluding terminally differentiated effector memory CD45RA+ cells. Source material: naive CD8+ T cells sorted from blood. This clonotype was obtained from a man aged 18 to 35 in good health. The V and J genes are TRBV5-4 and TRBJ2-1, with 9 bases that match TRBD2. CDR3 sequence (DNA): TGTGCCAGCAGAGGGCGGGGGGGTCTCAATGAGCAGTTCTTC. Encoded protein: CASRGRGGLNEQFF.